Following are 19 T cell receptor beta chains from one sample sequenced in a study of blood T cell repertoires in COVID-19. Assay used: immunoSEQ multiplex PCR; TCRdb lists only in-frame clones, some missing. The sample gives about 75,000 clones, 75% to 90% of which show up once; around 2.5% is in the top ten. Sequencing was carried out using peripheral blood. The receptors were sampled from a human donor in a cohort sampled during active COVID-19.

The chain combines TRBV5-1 with TRBJ2-7; 7 nucleotides match TRBD1. CDR3 length: 15 amino acids. Losses at the gene ends were 4 bases for V and 0 bases for J; bases not matched to a gene: 7. Per germline, CDR1 SGHRS and CDR2 YFSETQ. The CDR3 spells CASSARTGASYEQYF. The CDR3 region has the DNA TGCGCCAGCAGCGCCAGGACAGGAGCCTCCTACGAGCAGTACTTC. Filled out from reference TRBV5-1 and TRBJ2-7, the complete variable domain reads KAGVTQTPRYLIKTRGQQVTLSCSPISGHRSVSWYQQTPGQGLQFLFEYFSETQRNKGNFPGRFSGRQFSNSRSEMNVSTLELGDSALYLCASSARTGASYEQYFGPGTRLTVT.

This sequence joins TRBV4-1 and TRBJ2-7; perhaps TRBD1 as D (5 bases). Germline assignment: CDR1 MGHRA and CDR2 YSYEKL. Trimming removed 4 bases from V and 2 bases from J, with 12 bases in between. This CDR3 has 14 amino acids. Here the CDR3 DNA reads TGCGCCAGCAGCCCGGCACAGGCAGCCTACGAGCAGTACTTC. Protein product: CASSPAQAAYEQYF.

The genes are TRBV30 and TRBJ1-4, with D unresolved. CDR3 length: 12 residues. CDR1 is GTSNPN and CDR2 is SVGIG in the germline V gene (reference sequence). Trimming took off 0 bases at V and 8 bases at J, with 7 bases between the two ends. CDR3 sequence: CAWSVNWEKLFF. The CDR3, as DNA: TGTGCCTGGAGTGTGAACTGGGAAAAACTGTTTTTT.

The V call is TRBV7-7, the J call TRBJ2-5; maybe TRBD1 (6 bases). V was clipped by 6 bases and J by 4 bases, with 18 bases between them. Germline V gene data show CDR1 as SSHAT and CDR2 as FNYEAQ (reference sequence). The CDR3 loop spans 15 amino acids. Here the CDR3 reads CASSYQLGAGETQYF. The DNA of the CDR3 is TGTGCCAGCAGTTACCAATTGGGGGCAGGAGAGACCCAGTACTTC.

This chain links TRBV5-1 with TRBJ2-5, with 7 bases identical to TRBD1. Germline V lookup: CDR1 SGHRS, CDR2 YFSETQ. V trimming: 3 bases; J trimming: 7 bases; junction bases outside the gene matches: 6. The CDR3 sequence is 13 residues long. Here the CDR3 DNA reads TGCGCCAGCAGCTCCGGACAGGCCGGGACCCAGTACTTC. Its protein is CASSSGQAGTQYF.

This sequence joins TRBV11-2 and TRBJ1-2, with 10 bases aligning to TRBD1. The CDR3 covers 15 residues. The germline V gene has CDR1 SGHAT and CDR2 FQNNGV. Germline trimming cut 4 bases from V and 8 bases from J; bases unmatched to any gene: 10. CDR3 in DNA: TGTGCCAGCAGCTCCAGACAGGGGGCGCCAGGAGGCTACACCTTC. Encoded protein: CASSSRQGAPGGYTF.

The chain uses TRBV12-5 and TRBJ2-1; 9 bases fit TRBD2. Looked up from germline, CDR1 is LGHNT and CDR2 is FRNRAP. Germline trimming cut 3 bases from V and 2 bases from J; bases unmatched to any gene: 5. The CDR3 is made up of 16 amino acids. CDR3 nucleotide sequence: TGTGCTAGTGGTTTCATAGCGGGAGCGACCTACAATGAGCAGTTCTTC. This sequence encodes CASGFIAGATYNEQFF.

V and J are TRBV10-3 and TRBJ2-1; the match to TRBD2 covers 9 bases. With 2 bases clipped from V and 5 bases from J, the junction kept 10 bases outside the gene matches. In germline, CDR1 is ENHRY, CDR2 SYGVKD. This CDR3 is built from 17 residues. In DNA, the CDR3 is TGTGCCATCAGTGAGGGGCCTAGCGGGGTTATCGACAATGAGCAGTTCTTC. Its protein is CAISEGPSGVIDNEQFF.

The V gene is TRBV5-4, the J gene TRBJ1-1, with 7 positions matching TRBD1. The CDR3 runs to 18 residues. V lost 2 bases, J lost 1 base, and 14 bases stayed unmatched. Germline V gives CDR1 SGHNT, CDR2 YYREEE (reference sequence). The chain's CDR3 is CASSFKGDRAVGNTEAFF. The CDR3 DNA follows: TGTGCCAGCAGCTTTAAGGGTGACAGGGCCGTAGGGAACACTGAAGCTTTCTTT. Full variable domain (outside the CDR3, taken from reference TRBV5-4 and TRBJ1-1): ETGVTQSPTHLIKTRGQQVTLRCSSQSGHNTVSWYQQALGQGPQFIFQYYREEENGRGNFPPRFSGLQFPNYSSELNVNALELDDSALYLCASSFKGDRAVGNTEAFFGQGTRLTVV.

This clone was detected once. The rearrangement links TRBV9 to TRBJ2-5; 11 bases are shared with TRBD2. The CDR3 spans 15 residues. Germline trimming cut 7 bases from V and 2 bases from J; bases unmatched to any gene: 7. Germline CDR1 SGDLS, CDR2 YYNGEE. Written as DNA, the CDR3 is TGTGCCAGCGGAATTAGCGGGGGGGAACAAGAGACCCAGTACTTC. It specifies CASGISGGEQETQYF.

This clone was detected once. The chain recombines TRBV6-5 with TRBJ1-1; 11 bases map to TRBD1. This CDR3 has 14 residues. After removal of 5 bases from V and 6 bases from J, the junction contained 5 bases not matched to a gene. CDR1 is MNHEY and CDR2 is SVGAGI in the germline V gene. In DNA, the CDR3 is TGTGCCAGCAGTAAGGGACAGGGGGTGGCTGAAGCTTTCTTT. Protein sequence: CASSKGQGVAEAFF.

The CDR3 DNA follows: TGTGCCAGCAGTACGGGACAGAGACTCAATCAGCCCCAGCATTTT. Amino acid sequence: CASSTGQRLNQPQHF. The V and J genes are TRBV6-2 or TRBV6-3 and TRBJ1-5; 7 nucleotides align to TRBD1. V dropped 5 bases and J dropped 3; count of bases not matched to a gene: 7. CDR1 and CDR2 (germline): MNHEY, SVGEGT. The CDR3 covers 15 residues.

V is TRBV6-5 and J is TRBJ2-5; TRBD2 is a possible D gene (6 bases). V was shortened by 7 bases and J by 2 bases, with 14 bases between the two germline ends. CDR3 length: 14 residues. Germline lookup yields CDR1 MNHEY and CDR2 SVGAGI. The CDR3 sequence is CASTSGLLQETQYF. The CDR3 bases are TGTGCCAGCACCTCGGGACTTCTTCAAGAGACCCAGTACTTC.

V usage is TRBV19 and J usage is TRBJ2-7; 8 bases map to TRBD2. This CDR3 spans 14 amino acids. Germline lookup yields CDR1 LNHDA and CDR2 SQIVND (reference sequence). With V trimmed by 3 bases and J by 6 bases, 7 bases remained unmatched. CDR3 sequence: CASSMREVTSEQYF. CDR3 bases: TGTGCCAGTAGTATGCGGGAGGTAACCAGCGAGCAGTACTTC.

J is TRBJ2-3 and V is TRBV19, with 10 positions matching TRBD2. Per the germline V gene, CDR1 is LNHDA and CDR2 is SQIVND (reference sequence). The CDR3 totals 16 residues. The junction had 5 bases not matched to a gene; V was cut back by 1 base and J by 4 bases. The CDR3 loop reads CASSIGAGGLSDTQYF. CDR3 nucleotides: TGTGCCAGTAGTATAGGAGCGGGGGGGCTCTCAGATACGCAGTATTTT.

The chain is built from TRBV4-3 and TRBJ2-1, with no clear D. Germline CDR1 is LGHNA and CDR2 is YSLEER. The V end was cut by 0 bases, the J end by 4 bases, with 7 bases between. CDR3 length: 14 amino acids. In DNA, the CDR3 is TGCGCCAGCAGCCAAGATTCGTCGTACAATGAGCAGTTCTTC. Residues: CASSQDSSYNEQFF.

This rearrangement joins TRBV3-1 (or the pseudogene TRBV3-2) to TRBJ2-1; TRBD2 matches at 13 bases. Trimming cost V 0 bases and J 7 bases; bases outside gene matches: 6. From germline, CDR1 is LGHDT and CDR2 YNNKEL (reference sequence). The CDR3 extends over 17 amino acids. Written as DNA, the CDR3 is TGTGCCAGCAGCCAAGAGTGGAGGACTAGCGGGGGTAATGAGCAGTTCTTC. This sequence encodes CASSQEWRTSGGNEQFF.

The chain employs TRBV5-1 and TRBJ2-2; 10 bases are a match to TRBD2. The CDR3 extends over 17 amino acids. Germline loops: CDR1 SGHRS, CDR2 YFSETQ. V shed 3 bases and J 7 bases; nucleotides not matched to a gene: 12. CDR3 in amino acids: CASSSPPLAGVGGELFF. The CDR3 nucleotides are TGCGCCAGCAGCTCCCCCCCGCTAGCGGGAGTCGGCGGGGAGCTGTTTTTT.

This clone was counted once. In DNA, the CDR3 is TGTGCCAGCAGCTTAACGCCTAGCGGGAGCTACGAGCAGTACTTC. Residues: CASSLTPSGSYEQYF. The chain has TRBV7-3 and TRBJ2-7, with 10 nucleotides matching TRBD2. The CDR3 has 15 residues. V gave up 0 bases and J gave up 3 bases; unmatched junction bases: 2. CDR1 SGHTA and CDR2 FQGTGA come from the germline V gene.